This T cell receptor beta chain was obtained from a study of T cells in Graves' hyperthyroidism and ophthalmopathy. This clonotype was counted at least ten times. The CDR3 contains 16 residues. The ends lost 5 bases at V and 4 bases at J; junction bases unmatched: 11. CDR1 and CDR2 from the germline V gene are SGHTA and FQGNSA. Reasons for excluding patients were uncontrolled infection, other autoimmune disease, pregnancy or lactation. The PBMCs studied were ones that came from about 10 ml fresh peripheral blood. The CDR3 regions of TCR beta were amplified from RNA transcripts. Using the HTBI primer set, a first-round RT-PCR was run on the TCR CDR3. TCRdb reprocessed the multiplex PCR reads with MiXCR, giving one entry per CDR3 protein. This sample has 300,000 to 500,000 distinct CDR3 sequences, with 15% found just once.

V and J are TRBV7-2 and TRBJ2-5, with 9 bases lining up with TRBD1. This sequence was found in a woman younger than 45 with Graves' hyperthyroidism. Material: blood. The CDR3: CASSPGDRDGLETQYF. CDR3 nucleotide sequence: TGTGCCAGCAGCCCTGGGGACAGGGATGGGCTAGAGACCCAGTACTTC.